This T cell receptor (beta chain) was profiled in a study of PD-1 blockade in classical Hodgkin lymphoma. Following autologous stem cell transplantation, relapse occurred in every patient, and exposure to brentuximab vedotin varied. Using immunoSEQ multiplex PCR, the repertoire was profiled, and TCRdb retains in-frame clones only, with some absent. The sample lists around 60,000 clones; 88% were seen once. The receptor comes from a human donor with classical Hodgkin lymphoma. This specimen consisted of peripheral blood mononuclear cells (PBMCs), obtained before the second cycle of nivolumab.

The CDR3 region is CASSPMGTSGENEQFF. The DNA for the CDR3 is TGCGCCAGCAGCCCGATGGGGACTAGCGGGGAAAATGAGCAGTTCTTC. The rearrangement joins TRBV5-1 to TRBJ2-1, with TRBD2 matching 13 bases. With 4 bases clipped from V and 7 bases from J, the junction kept 8 bases outside the gene matches. The germline V gene encodes CDR1 SGHRS and CDR2 YFSETQ. This CDR3 has 16 residues.